A selection of T cell receptor beta chains follows, all from one sample in a study of preoperative IRX-2 immunotherapy in early breast cancer. TCRdb's table, derived via immunoSEQ multiplex PCR, lists solely in-frame clones and lacks some. The table records 30,000 to 45,000 clones, 80% to 90% of them present only once. This material consisted of lymph node tissue, taken after IRX-2 immunotherapy. The receptors shown here come from a human donor with breast cancer. Both conserved end residues are part of each CDR3. Fields, in order: D gene, clone size, V gene, CDR3 length, J gene, CDR3 protein, CDR3 DNA. A D gene is named only where the DNA matches it firmly. Size is stated for part of the rows, as once, few or many counts, or as a class when the clone is expanded.

d_call: TRBD1; clone_size: few; v_call: TRBV6-8; cdr3_length: 15; j_call: TRBJ1-5; cdr3_aa: CASSYEHRGNQPQHF; cdr3_nt: TGTGCCAGCAGTTACGAGCACAGGGGTAATCAGCCCCAGCATTTT
d_call: NA; clone_size: NA; v_call: TRBV7-1; cdr3_length: 15; j_call: TRBJ2-5; cdr3_aa: CASSSRDGVKETQYF; cdr3_nt: TGTGCCAGCAGCTCACGGGACGGGGTGAAAGAGACCCAGTACTTC
d_call: NA; clone_size: few; v_call: TRBV19; cdr3_length: 13; j_call: TRBJ2-2; cdr3_aa: CASSTRNTGELFF; cdr3_nt: TGTGCCAGTAGTACCCGAAACACCGGGGAGCTGTTTTTT
d_call: NA; clone_size: NA; v_call: TRBV6-8; cdr3_length: 18; j_call: TRBJ1-6; cdr3_aa: CASSYSGPLSSYNSPLHF; cdr3_nt: TGTGCCAGCAGTTACTCCGGACCGTTGAGCTCCTATAATTCACCCCTCCACTTT
d_call: NA; clone_size: NA; v_call: TRBV7-5; cdr3_length: 15; j_call: TRBJ1-6; cdr3_aa: CASSYPTGRDSPLHF; cdr3_nt: TGTGCCAGCAGCTACCCAACGGGACGTGATTCACCCCTCCACTTT
d_call: NA; clone_size: NA; v_call: TRBV6-8; cdr3_length: 13; j_call: TRBJ1-1; cdr3_aa: CASSVTGRTEAFF; cdr3_nt: TGTGCCAGCAGTGTTACAGGACGAACTGAAGCTTTCTTT
d_call: TRBD2; clone_size: NA; v_call: TRBV7-6; cdr3_length: 14; j_call: TRBJ2-1; cdr3_aa: CASQRGGVYNEQFF; cdr3_nt: TGTGCCAGCCAGCGGGGGGGAGTCTACAATGAGCAGTTCTTC
d_call: TRBD1; clone_size: NA; v_call: TRBV28; cdr3_length: 15; j_call: TRBJ2-7; cdr3_aa: CASSLTPGGTYEQYF; cdr3_nt: TGTGCCAGCAGTTTAACGCCAGGGGGCACCTACGAGCAGTACTTC
d_call: NA; clone_size: once; v_call: TRBV7-1; cdr3_length: 18; j_call: TRBJ2-3; cdr3_aa: CASSLSAAASGPMNTQYF; cdr3_nt: TGTGCCAGCAGCTTATCCGCAGCCGCTAGTGGCCCGATGAATACGCAGTATTTT
d_call: NA; clone_size: once; v_call: TRBV6-8; cdr3_length: 12; j_call: TRBJ1-1; cdr3_aa: CASEGRGLWAFF; cdr3_nt: TGTGCCAGCGAAGGTCGGGGGCTGTGGGCTTTCTTT